A single sample gave rise to the 5 T cell receptor beta chains below, sequenced in a study of radiation and T cells in renal cell carcinoma. Sample time point: baseline pretreatment blood. Treatment specified: 15 Gy SBRT to primary tumor, nephrectomy 4 weeks later. This table comes from immunoSEQ multiplex PCR, and its TCRdb copy is limited to in-frame clones, with some not included. The sample consists of about 88,000 clones, around 88% of them appearing once. The source was blood, collected from a patient whose treatment included radiotherapy and nephrectomy. These receptors were obtained from a man aged 50 to 59 with renal cell carcinoma.

A word on this clone: Within the sample, other DNA sequences also encode this same CDR3. The gene calls are TRBV30 and TRBJ2-7; 11 nucleotides agree with TRBD2. The length of the CDR3 is 14 residues. Losses at the gene ends were 4 bases for V and 5 bases for J; bases not matched to a gene: 7. CDR1 and CDR2 (germline): GTSNPN, SVGIG (reference sequence). CDR3 sequence (DNA): TGTGCCTGGAACCTACTAGCGGGAGACAACGAGCAGTACTTC. This translates into CAWNLLAGDNEQYF. Looking up the rest from reference TRBV30 and TRBJ2-7 gives the full variable domain: SQTIHQWPATLVQPVGSPLSLECTVEGTSNPNLYWYRQAAGRGLQLLFYSVGIGQISSEVPQNLSASRPQDRQFILSSKKLLLSDSGFYLCAWNLLAGDNEQYFGPGTRLTVT.

V gene TRBV6-1 combines with J gene TRBJ2-5; no definite D call. Germline V gene lookup returns CDR1 MNHNS and CDR2 SASEGT. CDR3 length: 13 amino acids. V was trimmed by 7 bases and J by 5 bases, leaving 14 bases between them. The CDR3 region has the DNA TGTGCCAGCACGAGAAAGCAAATGGAGACCCAGTACTTC. Its translation is CASTRKQMETQYF.

This clone occurred once. The chain is built from TRBV6-6 and TRBJ2-1, with TRBD2 matching 12 bases. The CDR3 loop spans 14 amino acids. V was clipped by 9 bases and J by 5 bases; unmatched bases: 5. Germline assignment: CDR1 MNHNY and CDR2 SVGAGI (reference sequence). CDR3 DNA: TGTGCCAGTTACCGACTAGCGGGAGACAATGAGCAGTTCTTC. It codes for CASYRLAGDNEQFF.

The chain employs TRBV25-1 and TRBJ1-1; a possible D gene is TRBD1 (5 bases). The V and J ends lost 3 bases and 4 bases respectively, with 15 bases between them. The CDR3 runs 15 residues. Germline V gene data show CDR1 as MGHDK and CDR2 as SYGVNS. The CDR3 protein is CASSDRAGPVTEAFF. CDR3 DNA: TGTGCCAGCAGTGACAGGGCGGGGCCCGTCACTGAAGCTTTCTTT.

This clone appeared once. The V gene is TRBV11-2, the J gene TRBJ1-4, with 9 bases that match TRBD1. V dropped 0 bases and J dropped 6; count of bases not matched to a gene: 5. The CDR3 runs to 16 residues. Germline lookup yields CDR1 SGHAT and CDR2 FQNNGV. CDR3 coding DNA: TGTGCCAGCAGCTTAGATGGGACAGGGTATTATGAAAAACTGTTTTTT. The encoded protein is CASSLDGTGYYEKLFF. Full variable domain (outside the CDR3, taken from reference TRBV11-2 and TRBJ1-4): EAGVAQSPRYKIIEKRQSVAFWCNPISGHATLYWYQQILGQGPKLLIQFQNNGVVDDSQLPKDRFSAERLKGVDSTLKIQPAKLEDSAVYLCASSLDGTGYYEKLFFGSGTQLSVL.